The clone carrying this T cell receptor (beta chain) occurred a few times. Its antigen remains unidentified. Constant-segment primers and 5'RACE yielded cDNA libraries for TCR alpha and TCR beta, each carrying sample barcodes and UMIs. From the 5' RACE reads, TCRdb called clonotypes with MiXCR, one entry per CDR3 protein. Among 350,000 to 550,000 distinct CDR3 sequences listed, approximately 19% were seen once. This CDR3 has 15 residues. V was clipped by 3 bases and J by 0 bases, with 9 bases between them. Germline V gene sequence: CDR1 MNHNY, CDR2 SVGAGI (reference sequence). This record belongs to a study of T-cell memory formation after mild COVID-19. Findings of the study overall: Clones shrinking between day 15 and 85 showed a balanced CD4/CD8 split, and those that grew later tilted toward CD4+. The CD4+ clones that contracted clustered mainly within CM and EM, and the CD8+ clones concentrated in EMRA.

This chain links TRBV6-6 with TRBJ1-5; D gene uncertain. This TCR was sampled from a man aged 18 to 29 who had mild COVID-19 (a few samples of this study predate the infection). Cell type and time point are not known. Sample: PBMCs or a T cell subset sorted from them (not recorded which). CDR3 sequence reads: CASSYSSNSNQPQHF. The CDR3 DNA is TGTGCCAGCAGTTATTCGTCTAATAGCAATCAGCCCCAGCATTTT.